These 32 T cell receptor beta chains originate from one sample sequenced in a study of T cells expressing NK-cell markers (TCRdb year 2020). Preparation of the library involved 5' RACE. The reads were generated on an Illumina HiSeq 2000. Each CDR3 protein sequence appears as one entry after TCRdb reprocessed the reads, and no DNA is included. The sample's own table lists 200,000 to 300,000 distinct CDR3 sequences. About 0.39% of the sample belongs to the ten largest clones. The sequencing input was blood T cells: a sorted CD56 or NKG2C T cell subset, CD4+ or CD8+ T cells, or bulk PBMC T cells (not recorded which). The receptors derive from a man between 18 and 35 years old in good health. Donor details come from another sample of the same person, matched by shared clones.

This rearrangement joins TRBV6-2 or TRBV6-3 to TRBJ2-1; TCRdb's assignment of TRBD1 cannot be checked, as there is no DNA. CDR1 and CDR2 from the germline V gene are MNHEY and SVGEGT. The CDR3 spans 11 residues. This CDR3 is CASSYKGMQFF.

CDR3 protein: CASSLGGSPHEQYF. The V and J genes are TRBV7-2 and TRBJ2-7; TCRdb's D gene call, TRBD1, goes unchecked for lack of DNA. Germline-derived CDR1 and CDR2 are SGHTA and FQGNSA. This CDR3 region has 14 residues.

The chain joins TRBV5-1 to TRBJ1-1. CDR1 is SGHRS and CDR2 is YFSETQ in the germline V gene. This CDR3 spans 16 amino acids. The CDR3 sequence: CASSPTGGLEGTEAFF. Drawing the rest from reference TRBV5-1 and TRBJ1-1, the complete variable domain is KAGVTQTPRYLIKTRGQQVTLSCSPISGHRSVSWYQQTPGQGLQFLFEYFSETQRNKGNFPGRFSGRQFSNSRSEMNVSTLELGDSALYLCASSPTGGLEGTEAFFGQGTRLTVV.

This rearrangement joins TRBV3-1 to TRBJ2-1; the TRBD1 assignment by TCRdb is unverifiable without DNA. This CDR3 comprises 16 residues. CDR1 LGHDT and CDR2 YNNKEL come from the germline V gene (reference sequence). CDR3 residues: CASSHDNTGGYNEQFF.

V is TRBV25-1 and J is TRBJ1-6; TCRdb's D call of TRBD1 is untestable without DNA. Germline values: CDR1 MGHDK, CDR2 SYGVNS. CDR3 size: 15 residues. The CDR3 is CASSAPQGGNSPLHF.

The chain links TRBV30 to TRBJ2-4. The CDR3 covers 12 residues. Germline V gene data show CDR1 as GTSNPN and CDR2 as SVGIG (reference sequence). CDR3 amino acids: CAWSLAKNIQYF.

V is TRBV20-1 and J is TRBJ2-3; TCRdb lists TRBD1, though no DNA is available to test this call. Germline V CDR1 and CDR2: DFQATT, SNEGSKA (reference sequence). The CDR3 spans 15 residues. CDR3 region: CSANDPNSGSDTQYF.

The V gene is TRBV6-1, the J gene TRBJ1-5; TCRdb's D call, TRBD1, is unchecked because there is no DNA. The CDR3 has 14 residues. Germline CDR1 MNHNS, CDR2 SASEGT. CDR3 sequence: CASSIGQGHQPQHF.

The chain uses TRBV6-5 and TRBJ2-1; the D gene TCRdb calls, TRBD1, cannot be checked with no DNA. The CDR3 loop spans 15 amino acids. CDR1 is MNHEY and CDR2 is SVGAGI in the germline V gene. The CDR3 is CASSYVGTQGNEQFF.

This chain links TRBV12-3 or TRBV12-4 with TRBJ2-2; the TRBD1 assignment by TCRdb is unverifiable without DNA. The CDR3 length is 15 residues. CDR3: CASSFWQGNTGELFF.

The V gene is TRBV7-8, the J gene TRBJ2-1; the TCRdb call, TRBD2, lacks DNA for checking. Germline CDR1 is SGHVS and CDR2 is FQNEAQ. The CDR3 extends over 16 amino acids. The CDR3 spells CASSHTLAGFYNEQFF.

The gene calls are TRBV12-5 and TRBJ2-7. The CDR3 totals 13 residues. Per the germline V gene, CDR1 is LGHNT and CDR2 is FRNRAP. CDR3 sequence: CASGLDSTYEQYF.

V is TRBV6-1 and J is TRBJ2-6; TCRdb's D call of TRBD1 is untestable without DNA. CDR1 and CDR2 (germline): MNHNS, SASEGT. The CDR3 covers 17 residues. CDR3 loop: CASRMGGVHSGANVLTF.

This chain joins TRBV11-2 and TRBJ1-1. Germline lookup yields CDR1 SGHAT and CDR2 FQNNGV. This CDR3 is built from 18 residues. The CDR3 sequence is CASSLRKGGLAVNTEAFF.

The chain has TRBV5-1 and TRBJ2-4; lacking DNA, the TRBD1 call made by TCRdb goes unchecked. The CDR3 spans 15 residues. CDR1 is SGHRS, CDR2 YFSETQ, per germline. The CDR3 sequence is CASSLSTGGGNIQYF.

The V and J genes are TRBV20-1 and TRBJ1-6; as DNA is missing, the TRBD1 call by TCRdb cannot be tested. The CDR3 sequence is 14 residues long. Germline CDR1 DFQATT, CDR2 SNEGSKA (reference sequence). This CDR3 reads CSAKGSVNNSPLHF.

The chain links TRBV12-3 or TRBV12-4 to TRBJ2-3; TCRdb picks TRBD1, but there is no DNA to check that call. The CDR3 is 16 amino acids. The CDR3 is CASSPLDPFSTDTQYF.

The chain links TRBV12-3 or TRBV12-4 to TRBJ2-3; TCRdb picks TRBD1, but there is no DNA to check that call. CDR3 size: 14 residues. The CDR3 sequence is CASSSRGATDTQYF.

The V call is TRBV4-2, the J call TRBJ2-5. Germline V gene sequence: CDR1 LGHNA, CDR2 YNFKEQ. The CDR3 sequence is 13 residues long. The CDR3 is CASSQHVEETQYF.

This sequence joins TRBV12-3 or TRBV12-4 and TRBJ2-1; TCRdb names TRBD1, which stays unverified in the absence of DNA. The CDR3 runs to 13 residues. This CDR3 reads CASAAGSKNEQFF.

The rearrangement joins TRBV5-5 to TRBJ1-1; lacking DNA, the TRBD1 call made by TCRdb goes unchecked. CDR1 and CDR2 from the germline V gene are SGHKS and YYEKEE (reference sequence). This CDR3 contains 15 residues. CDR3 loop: CASSTRQGVNTEAFF.

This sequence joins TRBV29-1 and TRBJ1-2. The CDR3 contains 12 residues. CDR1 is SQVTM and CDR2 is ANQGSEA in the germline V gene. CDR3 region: CSVEMGPFRYTF.

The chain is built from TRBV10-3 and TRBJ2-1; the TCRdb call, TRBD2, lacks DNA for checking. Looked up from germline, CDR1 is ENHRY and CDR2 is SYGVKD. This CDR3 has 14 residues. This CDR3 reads CAVGERDLNNEQFF.

CDR3 amino acids: CASSLAGIWNEQFF. The V gene is TRBV7-9, the J gene TRBJ2-1. This CDR3 has 14 residues. Germline V lookup: CDR1 SEHNR, CDR2 FQNEAQ (reference sequence).

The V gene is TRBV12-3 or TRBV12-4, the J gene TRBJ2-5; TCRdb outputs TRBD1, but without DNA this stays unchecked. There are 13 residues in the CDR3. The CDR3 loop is CASSLTGWETQYF.

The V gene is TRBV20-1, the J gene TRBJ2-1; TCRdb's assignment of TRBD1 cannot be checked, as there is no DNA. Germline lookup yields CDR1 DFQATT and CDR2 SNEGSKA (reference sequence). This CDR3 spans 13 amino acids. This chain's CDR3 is CSASSARGGEQFF.

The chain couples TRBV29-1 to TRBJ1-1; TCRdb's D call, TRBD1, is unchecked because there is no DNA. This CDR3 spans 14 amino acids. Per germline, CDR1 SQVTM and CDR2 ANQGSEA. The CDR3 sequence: CSGTESGTVTEAFF.

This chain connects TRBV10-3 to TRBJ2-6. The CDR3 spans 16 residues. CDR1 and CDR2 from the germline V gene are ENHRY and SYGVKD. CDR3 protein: CAISEGSQAGANVLTF.

This CDR3 reads CASSQETRGGYTF. The J gene is TRBJ1-2, the V gene TRBV3-1. This CDR3 has 13 amino acids. Germline CDR1 and CDR2: LGHDT and YNNKEL (reference sequence). Complete variable domain (other parts from reference TRBV3-1 and TRBJ1-2): DTAVSQTPKYLVTQMGNDKSIKCEQNLGHDTMYWYKQDSKKFLKIMFSYNNKELIINETVPNRFSPKSPDKAHLNLHINSLELGDSAVYFCASSQETRGGYTFGSGTRLTVV.

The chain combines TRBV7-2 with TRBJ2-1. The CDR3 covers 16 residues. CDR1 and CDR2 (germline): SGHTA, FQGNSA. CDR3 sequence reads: CASSLDSLSSYNEQFF.

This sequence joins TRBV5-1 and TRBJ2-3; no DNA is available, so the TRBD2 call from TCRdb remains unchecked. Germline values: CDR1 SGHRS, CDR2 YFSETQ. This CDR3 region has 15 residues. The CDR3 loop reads CASSLGLAGVDTQYF.

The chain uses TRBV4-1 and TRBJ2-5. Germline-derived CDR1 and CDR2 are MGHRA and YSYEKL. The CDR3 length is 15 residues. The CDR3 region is CASSQETQALETQYF.